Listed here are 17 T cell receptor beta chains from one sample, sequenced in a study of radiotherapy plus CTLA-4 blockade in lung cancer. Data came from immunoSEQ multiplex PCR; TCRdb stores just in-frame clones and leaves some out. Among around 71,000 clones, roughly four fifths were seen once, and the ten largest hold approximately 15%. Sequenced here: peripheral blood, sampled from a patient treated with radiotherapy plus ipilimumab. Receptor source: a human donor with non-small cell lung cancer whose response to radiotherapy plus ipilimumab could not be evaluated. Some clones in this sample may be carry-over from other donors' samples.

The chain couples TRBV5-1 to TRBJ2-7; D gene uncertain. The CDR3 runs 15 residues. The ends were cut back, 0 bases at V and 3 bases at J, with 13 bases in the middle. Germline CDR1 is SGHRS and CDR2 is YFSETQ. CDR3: CASSLVVQARYEQYF. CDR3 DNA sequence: TGCGCCAGCAGCTTGGTAGTTCAGGCCCGCTACGAGCAGTACTTC.

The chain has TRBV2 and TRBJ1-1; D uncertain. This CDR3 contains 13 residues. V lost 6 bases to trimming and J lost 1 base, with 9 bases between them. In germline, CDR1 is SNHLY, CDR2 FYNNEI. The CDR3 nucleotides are TGTGCCAGCAGGACGGGGAGGAACACTGAAGCTTTCTTT. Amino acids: CASRTGRNTEAFF.

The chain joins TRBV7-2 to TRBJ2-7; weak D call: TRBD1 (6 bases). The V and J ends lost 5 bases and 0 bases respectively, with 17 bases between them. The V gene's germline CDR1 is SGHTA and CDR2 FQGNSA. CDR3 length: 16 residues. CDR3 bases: TGTGCCAGCAGCCCTCCCAACAGGGTCCTCTCCTACGAGCAGTACTTC. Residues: CASSPPNRVLSYEQYF.

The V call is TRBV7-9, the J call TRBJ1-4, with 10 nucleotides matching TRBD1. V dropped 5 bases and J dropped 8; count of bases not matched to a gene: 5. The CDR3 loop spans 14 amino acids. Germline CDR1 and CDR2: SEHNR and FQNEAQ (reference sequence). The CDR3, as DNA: TGTGCCAGCAGCCCGACAGGGGGCGAGGAAAAACTGTTTTTT. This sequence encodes CASSPTGGEEKLFF.

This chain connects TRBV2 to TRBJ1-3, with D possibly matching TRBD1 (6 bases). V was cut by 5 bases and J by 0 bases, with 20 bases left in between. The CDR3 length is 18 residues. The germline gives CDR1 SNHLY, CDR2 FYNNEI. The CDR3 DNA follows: TGTGCCAGCAGTCTCGACAGGACCCTCGCTTTCTCTGGAAACACCATATATTTT. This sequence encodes CASSLDRTLAFSGNTIYF.

CDR3 in amino acids: CASSQDRDTEAFF. As DNA, the CDR3 is TGCGCCAGCAGCCAGGACAGGGACACTGAAGCTTTCTTT. This rearrangement joins TRBV5-1 to TRBJ1-1, with 8 bases identical to TRBD1. The CDR3 sequence is 13 residues long. Germline V gene sequence: CDR1 SGHRS, CDR2 YFSETQ. Germline trimming cut 4 bases from V and 3 bases from J; bases unmatched to any gene: 2.

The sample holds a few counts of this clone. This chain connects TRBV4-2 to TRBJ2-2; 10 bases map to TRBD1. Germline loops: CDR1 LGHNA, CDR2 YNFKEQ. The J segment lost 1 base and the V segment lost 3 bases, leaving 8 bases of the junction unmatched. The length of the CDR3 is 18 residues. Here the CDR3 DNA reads TGTGCCAGCAGCCAGAGAGCCGGGACAGGGGAGAACACCGGGGAGCTGTTTTTT. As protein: CASSQRAGTGENTGELFF.

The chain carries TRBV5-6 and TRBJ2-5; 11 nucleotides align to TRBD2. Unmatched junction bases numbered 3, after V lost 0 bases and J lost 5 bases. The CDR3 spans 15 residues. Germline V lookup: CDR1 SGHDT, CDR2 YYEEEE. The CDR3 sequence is CASSLASSGGETQYF. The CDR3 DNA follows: TGTGCCAGCAGCTTGGCGTCTAGCGGGGGGGAGACCCAGTACTTC.

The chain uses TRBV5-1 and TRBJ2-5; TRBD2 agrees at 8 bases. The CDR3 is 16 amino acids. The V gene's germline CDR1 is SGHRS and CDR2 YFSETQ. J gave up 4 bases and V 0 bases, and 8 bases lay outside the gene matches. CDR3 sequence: CASSLDPAGVGETQYF. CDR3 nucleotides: TGCGCCAGCAGCTTGGACCCAGCGGGGGTGGGAGAGACCCAGTACTTC.

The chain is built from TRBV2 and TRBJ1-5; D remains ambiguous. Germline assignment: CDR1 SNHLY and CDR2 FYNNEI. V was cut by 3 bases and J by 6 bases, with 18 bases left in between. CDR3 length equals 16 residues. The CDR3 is CASSDWEPFAGQPQHF. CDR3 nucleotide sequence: TGTGCCAGCAGTGATTGGGAGCCGTTTGCAGGTCAGCCCCAGCATTTT. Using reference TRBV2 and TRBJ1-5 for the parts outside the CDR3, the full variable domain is EPEVTQTPSHQVTQMGQEVILRCVPISNHLYFYWYRQILGQKVEFLVSFYNNEISEKSEIFDDQFSVERPDGSNFTLKIRSTKLEDSAMYFCASSDWEPFAGQPQHFGDGTRLSIL.

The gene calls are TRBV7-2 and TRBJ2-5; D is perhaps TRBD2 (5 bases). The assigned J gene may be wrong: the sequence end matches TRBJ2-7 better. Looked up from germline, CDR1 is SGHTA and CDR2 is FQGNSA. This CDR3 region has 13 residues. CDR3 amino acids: CASSSYSVGEQYF. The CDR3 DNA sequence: TGTGCCAGCAGCTCCTATAGCGTTGGCGAGCAGTACTTC.

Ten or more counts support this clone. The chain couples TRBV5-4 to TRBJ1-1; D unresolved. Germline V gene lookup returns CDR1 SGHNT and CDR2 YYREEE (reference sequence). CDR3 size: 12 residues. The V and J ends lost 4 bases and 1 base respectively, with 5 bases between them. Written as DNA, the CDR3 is TGTGCCAGCAGCGAGAGGAACACTGAAGCTTTCTTT. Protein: CASSERNTEAFF.

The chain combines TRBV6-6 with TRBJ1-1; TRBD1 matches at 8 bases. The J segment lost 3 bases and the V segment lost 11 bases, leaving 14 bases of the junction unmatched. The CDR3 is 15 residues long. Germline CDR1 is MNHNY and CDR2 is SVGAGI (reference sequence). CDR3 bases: TGTGCCCCCCGGAACAGGGGGAAAGGGGACACTGAAGCTTTCTTT. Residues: CAPRNRGKGDTEAFF.

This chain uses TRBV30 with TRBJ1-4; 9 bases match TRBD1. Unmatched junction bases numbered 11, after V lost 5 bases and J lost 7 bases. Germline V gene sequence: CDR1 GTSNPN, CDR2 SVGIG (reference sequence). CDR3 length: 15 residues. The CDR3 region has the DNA TGTGCCTGGGGGACAGGGACTTTCGTCGGTGAAAAACTGTTTTTT. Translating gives CAWGTGTFVGEKLFF.

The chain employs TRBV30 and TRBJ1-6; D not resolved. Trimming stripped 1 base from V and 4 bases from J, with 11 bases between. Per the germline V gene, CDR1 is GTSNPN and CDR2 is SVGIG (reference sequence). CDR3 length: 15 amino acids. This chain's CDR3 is CAWSEGRPYNSPLHF. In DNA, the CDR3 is TGTGCCTGGAGTGAAGGGAGACCTTATAATTCACCCCTCCACTTT.

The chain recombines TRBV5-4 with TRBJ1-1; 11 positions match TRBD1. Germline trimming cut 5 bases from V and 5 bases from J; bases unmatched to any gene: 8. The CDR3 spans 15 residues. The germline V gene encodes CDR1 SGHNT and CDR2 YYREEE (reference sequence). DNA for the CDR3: TGTGCCAGCAGTTCGCCGGGACAGGGGGGGACTGAAGCTTTCTTT. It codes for CASSSPGQGGTEAFF. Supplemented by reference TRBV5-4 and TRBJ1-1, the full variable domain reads ETGVTQSPTHLIKTRGQQVTLRCSSQSGHNTVSWYQQALGQGPQFIFQYYREEENGRGNFPPRFSGLQFPNYSSELNVNALELDDSALYLCASSSPGQGGTEAFFGQGTRLTVV.

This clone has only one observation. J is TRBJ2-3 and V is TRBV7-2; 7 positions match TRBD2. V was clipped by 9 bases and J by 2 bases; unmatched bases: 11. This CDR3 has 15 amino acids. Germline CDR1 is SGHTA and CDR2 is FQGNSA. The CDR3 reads CASKTSGLNTDTQYF. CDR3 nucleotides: TGTGCCAGTAAGACCTCGGGACTAAACACAGATACGCAGTATTTT. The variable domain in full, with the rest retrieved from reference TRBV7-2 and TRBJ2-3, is GAGVSQSPSNKVTEKGKDVELRCDPISGHTALYWYRQSLGQGLEFLIYFQGNSAPDKSGLPSDRFSAERTGGSVSTLTIQRTQQEDSAVYLCASKTSGLNTDTQYFGPGTRLTVL.